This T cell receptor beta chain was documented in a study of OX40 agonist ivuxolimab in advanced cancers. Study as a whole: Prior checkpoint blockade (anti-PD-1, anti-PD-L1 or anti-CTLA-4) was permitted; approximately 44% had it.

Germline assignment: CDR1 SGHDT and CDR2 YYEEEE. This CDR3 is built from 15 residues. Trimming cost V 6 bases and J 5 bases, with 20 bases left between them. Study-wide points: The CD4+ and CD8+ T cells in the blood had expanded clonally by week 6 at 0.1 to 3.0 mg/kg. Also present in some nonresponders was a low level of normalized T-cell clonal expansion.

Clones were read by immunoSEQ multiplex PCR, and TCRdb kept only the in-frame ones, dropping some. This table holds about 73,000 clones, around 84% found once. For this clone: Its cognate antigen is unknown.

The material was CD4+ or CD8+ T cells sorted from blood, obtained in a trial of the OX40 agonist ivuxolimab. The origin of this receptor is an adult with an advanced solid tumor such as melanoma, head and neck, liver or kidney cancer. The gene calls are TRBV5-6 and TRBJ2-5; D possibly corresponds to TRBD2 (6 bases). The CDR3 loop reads CASTDRDWFQETQYF. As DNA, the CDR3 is TGTGCCAGCACAGACCGGGACTGGTTTCAGGAGACCCAGTACTTC.